Shown below are 26 T cell receptor beta chains from a single sample sequenced in a study of regulatory T cells in long-lasting Graves disease. Arm-PCR with iRepertoire HTBI primers amplified the CDR3 regions for these TCR beta libraries. TCRdb processed the multiplex PCR reads anew with MiXCR; each CDR3 protein has one entry. The table shows about 450,000 distinct CDR3 sequences, with 14% occurring only once. Stated time point: newly diagnosed GD, antithyroid drugs for less than 3 months. From RNA extracted from PBMCs, the TCR library was made. These data are also associated with another study on T cells in Graves' hyperthyroidism and ophthalmopathy.

Sequencing was performed on peripheral blood mononuclear cells (PBMCs), taken at new diagnosis, from a patient treated with antithyroid drugs. All receptors come from a woman aged 45-65 years with Graves disease.

The chain has TRBV19 and TRBJ2-6; D is uncertain. The V end lost 9 bases, the J end lost 4 bases, and 16 bases lay between the germline ends. CDR3 size: 15 residues. Per the germline V gene, CDR1 is LNHDA and CDR2 is SQIVND (reference sequence). This CDR3 reads CARELEGCGANVLTF. The DNA of the CDR3 is TGTGCCAGGGAGCTTGAAGGTTGCGGGGCCAACGTCCTGACTTTC.

This clonotype has more than one count but fewer than ten. The chain carries TRBV27 and TRBJ2-1; 7 bases match TRBD2. The germline gives CDR1 MNHEY, CDR2 SMNVEV (reference sequence). CDR3 length equals 17 residues. V shed 2 bases and J 2 bases; nucleotides not matched to a gene: 9. The DNA for the CDR3 is TGTGCCAGCAGTTTAGGTCCTGGGAGGGCCACCTACAATGAGCAGTTCTTC. Translated, it gives CASSLGPGRATYNEQFF.

The chain is built from TRBV25-1 and TRBJ1-3; TRBD1 is a possible D gene (5 bases). The germline CDR1 and CDR2 sequences are MGHDK and SYGVNS. This CDR3 is built from 18 residues. The V end was cut by 2 bases, the J end by 0 bases, with 17 bases between. CDR3 DNA sequence: TGTGCCAGCAGTGAAAGGGAGGGGCGGAGCCTCTCTGGAAACACCATATATTTT. Amino acid sequence: CASSEREGRSLSGNTIYF.

This clonotype was seen at least ten times. The J gene is TRBJ2-1, the V gene TRBV30, with TRBD2 identical over 10 bases. CDR1 and CDR2 (germline): GTSNPN, SVGIG (reference sequence). The CDR3 is 13 residues long. The J segment lost 10 bases and the V segment lost 3 bases, leaving 6 bases of the junction unmatched. CDR3 amino acids: CAWSFTSGMEQFF. The CDR3 DNA reads TGTGCCTGGAGCTTCACTAGCGGGATGGAGCAGTTCTTC.

The chain combines TRBV27 with TRBJ2-5; D is uncertain. V dropped 4 bases and J dropped 3 bases, with 12 bases sitting between them. The CDR3 loop spans 14 amino acids. CDR1 is MNHEY, CDR2 SMNVEV, per germline (reference sequence). CDR3: CASSSPTRKETQYF. CDR3 coding DNA: TGTGCCAGCAGTTCCCCGACAAGGAAAGAGACCCAGTACTTC.

This clonotype was counted many times. The J gene is TRBJ1-1, the V gene TRBV5-5; TRBD1 is a possible D gene (5 bases). The CDR3 loop spans 14 amino acids. The germline gives CDR1 SGHKS, CDR2 YYEKEE (reference sequence). V was clipped by 2 bases and J by 5 bases, with 13 bases between them. CDR3 in amino acids: CASSLQVTFTEAFF. The CDR3, as DNA: TGTGCCAGCAGCTTACAGGTTACGTTTACTGAAGCTTTCTTT.

This clonotype was seen repeatedly, ten times or more. V and J are TRBV7-2 and TRBJ2-2; 9 nucleotides line up with TRBD2. From germline, CDR1 is SGHTA and CDR2 FQGNSA. The CDR3 length is 14 residues. J lost 4 bases, V lost 4 bases, and 1 base had no gene match. The CDR3 loop is CASSSSGTTGELFF. In nucleotides, the CDR3 is TGTGCCAGCAGCTCTAGCGGGACCACCGGGGAGCTGTTTTTT.

This clonotype has at least ten counts. The rearrangement links TRBV9 to TRBJ2-1; 8 nucleotides align to TRBD2. The germline V gene has CDR1 SGDLS and CDR2 YYNGEE. Trimming took 0 bases from V and 4 from J; bases not matched to a gene: 6. The CDR3 is made up of 16 amino acids. CDR3 coding DNA: TGTGCCAGCAGCGTAGGAGGGACTAGGAGGTACAATGAGCAGTTCTTC. Encoded protein: CASSVGGTRRYNEQFF.

Many counts were recorded for this clonotype. This chain links TRBV20-1 with TRBJ2-7; possibly TRBD2 for D (6 bases). Between the trimmed V and J ends, which lost 3 bases and 2 bases, there was a span of 11 bases. Per germline, CDR1 DFQATT and CDR2 SNEGSKA (reference sequence). CDR3 length: 13 amino acids. CDR3 in DNA: TGCAGTGCTAGTGCGGACTATGCCTACGAGCAGTACTTC. This gives the protein CSASADYAYEQYF.

DNA of the CDR3: TGTGCCAGCAGGCCTGACTTATCCTACAATGAGCAGTTCTTC. Its translation is CASRPDLSYNEQFF. The chain has TRBV6-1 and TRBJ2-1, with D unresolved. Trimming removed 6 bases from V and 1 base from J, with 10 bases in between. CDR1 MNHNS and CDR2 SASEGT come from the germline V gene. This CDR3 has 14 residues.

This clonotype was seen more than once but under ten times. This chain joins TRBV5-1 and TRBJ2-5; TRBD1 matches at 11 bases. The V and J ends lost 0 bases and 1 base, in that order; junction bases with no gene match: 2. CDR3 length: 16 residues. CDR1 and CDR2 (germline): SGHRS, YFSETQ. The CDR3 DNA follows: TGCGCCAGCAGCTTGGCAGGACAGGGGGCCCAAGAGACCCAGTACTTC. Protein product: CASSLAGQGAQETQYF. Full variable domain (outside the CDR3, taken from reference TRBV5-1 and TRBJ2-5): KAGVTQTPRYLIKTRGQQVTLSCSPISGHRSVSWYQQTPGQGLQFLFEYFSETQRNKGNFPGRFSGRQFSNSRSEMNVSTLELGDSALYLCASSLAGQGAQETQYFGPGTRLLVL.

This clonotype was recorded many times. Its ends do not fully match the called genes, so a read error is possible. The chain couples TRBV5-1 to TRBJ2-3, with TRBD2 matching over 12 bases. CDR3 length: 16 amino acids. CDR1 is SGHRS and CDR2 is YFSETQ in the germline V gene. The CDR3 sequence: CASSSGLAGNTDTQYF. As DNA, the CDR3 is TGTGCTAGCAGCTCAGGACTAGCGGGAAACACAGATACGCAGTATTTT.

This CDR3 reads CASSETGLRETQYF. In DNA form, the CDR3 reads TGTGCCAGCAGCGAGACGGGACTAAGGGAGACCCAGTACTTC. The gene calls are TRBV9 and TRBJ2-5; 7 nucleotides match TRBD2. This CDR3 has 14 residues. With 3 bases clipped from V and 5 bases from J, the junction kept 7 bases outside the gene matches. The germline gives CDR1 SGDLS, CDR2 YYNGEE.

This clonotype showed up just a few times. The genes are TRBV30 and TRBJ2-2; the match to TRBD2 covers 7 bases. Unmatched junction bases numbered 7, after V lost 7 bases and J lost 2 bases. The germline CDR1 and CDR2 sequences are GTSNPN and SVGIG (reference sequence). The CDR3 is made up of 14 amino acids. The CDR3: CASLGGENTGELFF. The CDR3 region has the DNA TGTGCCTCCTTGGGAGGGGAAAACACCGGGGAGCTGTTTTTT.

On this clonotype itself: This may come from a read error, since a much larger clone is one base off. The rearrangement joins TRBV20-1 to TRBJ1-1; D might be TRBD1 (5 bases). CDR1 and CDR2 from the germline V gene are DFQATT and SNEGSKA (reference sequence). V shed 0 bases and J shed 3 bases, with 14 bases lying between them. The length of the CDR3 is 15 residues. The CDR3, as DNA: TGCAGTGCTAGAGATTTCGGGGGAAAGGACACTGAAGCTTTCTTT. Its protein is CSARDFGGKDTEAFF.

This clonotype was seen more than once but under ten times. The chain uses TRBV27 and TRBJ2-7, with TRBD2 matching 11 bases. This CDR3 has 16 amino acids. Germline CDR1 MNHEY, CDR2 SMNVEV (reference sequence). The V and J ends lost 3 bases and 5 bases, in that order; junction bases with no gene match: 9. CDR3 nucleotide sequence: TGTGCCAGCAGTTTTCTAGCGGGAGGCGGAGGGAACGAGCAGTACTTC. Translating gives CASSFLAGGGGNEQYF.

This clonotype was counted many times. The chain uses TRBV28 and TRBJ2-7; D possibly corresponds to TRBD2 (6 bases). This CDR3 region has 14 residues. V was trimmed by 7 bases and J by 1 base, leaving 14 bases between them. CDR1 is MDHEN, CDR2 SYDVKM, per germline. Here the CDR3 reads CASTLTSASYEQYF. In DNA form, the CDR3 reads TGTGCCAGCACGCTGACTAGTGCTTCCTACGAGCAGTACTTC.

This clonotype was observed at least ten times. This chain joins TRBV7-9 and TRBJ2-7; maybe TRBD1 (5 bases). V was trimmed by 4 bases and J by 4 bases, leaving 17 bases between them. Germline V CDR1 and CDR2: SEHNR, FQNEAQ (reference sequence). The CDR3 covers 15 residues. Here the CDR3 DNA reads TGTGCCAGCAGCTCAACCCAGGGTCGGGCTTACGAGCAGTACTTC. It translates to CASSSTQGRAYEQYF.

The table lists this clonotype with many counts. The CDR3 here is CASSGQGLTEAFF. CDR3 coding DNA: TGTGCCAGCAGCGGACAGGGGTTGACTGAAGCTTTCTTT. The gene calls are TRBV2 and TRBJ1-1; TRBD1 agrees at 9 bases. Germline assignment: CDR1 SNHLY and CDR2 FYNNEI. CDR3 size: 13 residues. V lost 6 bases and J lost 5; bases outside the gene matches: 4.

This rearrangement joins TRBV3-1 to TRBJ2-7, with TRBD2 matching 11 bases. CDR1 is LGHDT and CDR2 is YNNKEL in the germline V gene (reference sequence). Trimming at V came to 2 bases and at J to 1 base, leaving 10 bases not matched to a gene. The CDR3 contains 18 residues. For the CDR3, the DNA is TGTGCCAGCAGCCAAAGCCCTCTACTAGCGGGAGAGTCCTACGAGCAGTACTTC. The encoded protein is CASSQSPLLAGESYEQYF.

This clonotype was seen many times. The rearrangement uses TRBV7-9 and TRBJ2-5; TRBD1 aligns across 7 bases. There are 15 residues in the CDR3. V dropped 0 bases and J dropped 5; count of bases not matched to a gene: 6. Germline V gene data show CDR1 as SEHNR and CDR2 as FQNEAQ (reference sequence). CDR3 region: CASSLARQGVETQYF. The CDR3 coding sequence is TGTGCCAGCAGCTTAGCGCGACAGGGAGTGGAGACCCAGTACTTC.

In this sample, this clonotype turned up a few times. Being one base from a much bigger clone, this may be a read error. This chain links TRBV28 with TRBJ1-4, with 7 bases matching TRBD1. The trim removed 2 bases at V and 11 bases at J, leaving 11 bases unmatched. Germline V gene data show CDR1 as MDHEN and CDR2 as SYDVKM. The CDR3 loop spans 15 amino acids. CDR3 sequence reads: CASSLRSDRSGKLFF. Here the CDR3 DNA reads TGTGCCAGCAGTTTACGGTCGGACAGGTCGGGGAAACTGTTTTTT.

This clonotype occurred many times. The chain carries TRBV2 and TRBJ1-4, with 9 bases lining up with TRBD1. The CDR3 spans 15 residues. Losses at the gene ends were 6 bases for V and 1 base for J; bases not matched to a gene: 3. Germline CDR1 reads SNHLY; CDR2 reads FYNNEI. CDR3 in amino acids: CASRDRGRTNEKLFF. Here the CDR3 DNA reads TGTGCCAGCAGGGACAGGGGCCGAACTAATGAAAAACTGTTTTTT.

This clonotype occurred many times. The CDR3 nucleotides are TGCGCCAGCAGCTTGGCCGCCGTCGGGAGCGTCACAGATACGCAGTATTTT. Its translation is CASSLAAVGSVTDTQYF. V is TRBV5-1 and J is TRBJ2-3; tentative D call: TRBD2 (6 bases). Germline V gives CDR1 SGHRS, CDR2 YFSETQ. Trimming left V 0 bases short and J 2 bases short, with 16 bases between. The length of the CDR3 is 17 residues.

This chain links TRBV5-8 with TRBJ1-2, with D possibly being TRBD1 (6 bases). V was cut by 5 bases and J by 4 bases, with 15 bases left in between. This CDR3 spans 14 amino acids. CDR1 and CDR2 (germline): SGHTS, YDEGEE. The chain's CDR3 is CASSFDGGGYGYTF. Written as DNA, the CDR3 is TGTGCCAGCAGTTTCGATGGGGGCGGCTATGGCTACACCTTC.

There are many counts of this clonotype. The chain employs TRBV19 and TRBJ2-1; 10 positions agree with TRBD1. This CDR3 has 15 residues. In germline, CDR1 is LNHDA, CDR2 SQIVND (reference sequence). Losses at the gene ends were 4 bases for V and 5 bases for J; bases not matched to a gene: 5. DNA of the CDR3: TGTGCCAGTAGTAAAGGACAGGGGGGCAACAATGAGCAGTTCTTC. It is translated as CASSKGQGGNNEQFF.